This T cell receptor (beta chain) appears in the sequencing data of a study of response to subunit inactivated influenza vaccine. Study findings and constraints: Authors suggested few new T cells are recruited by each seasonal influenza vaccination.

This clonotype turned up a few times. The target antigen is unknown. V lost 4 bases, J lost 2 bases, and 14 bases lay in between. The CDR3 sequence is 15 residues long. From the RT-PCR reads, TCRdb called clonotypes with MiXCR, one entry per CDR3 protein. The table has about 520,000 distinct CDR3 sequences, roughly 7.6% seen once. The sequence derives from a man aged 50 to 69 who received an inactivated influenza vaccine. The starting material was PBMCs from blood, obtained less than 30 months after vaccination. This chain joins TRBV12-3 or TRBV12-4 and TRBJ2-5; D might be TRBD1 or TRBD2, each matching 7 bases. CDR3 in amino acids: CASSSQGGIQETQYF. The CDR3 nucleotides read TGTGCCAGCAGTTCCCAGGGGGGGATTCAAGAGACCCAGTACTTC.